The 24 T cell receptor gamma chains below all came from one sample that was sequenced in a study of gamma-delta T cells after stem cell transplantation. TCRdb re-called the RT-PCR reads with CATT. This table holds 350 to 450 gamma-chain clones, around 54% found once. Sequencing was done on a sample of gamma-delta T cells. The receptors were gathered from a human donor. It is not recorded whose cells these are; they may come from a transplant donor.

This clone rates as hyperexpanded. The chain uses TRGV2 and TRGJ1 or TRGJ2. Germline CDR1 EGSNGY, CDR2 YDSYNSKV. This CDR3 has 13 residues. V was pared by 0 bases and J by 4 bases, with 3 bases of the junction left unmatched. The CDR3 DNA reads TGTGCCACCTGGGACGGGGTCTATTATAAGAAACTCTTT. Its translation: CATWDGVYYKKLF.

The rearrangement uses TRGV2 and TRGJ1 or TRGJ2. The J gene, left out of TCRdb, was set here by checking the DNA against germline. Germline V gene data show CDR1 as EGSNGY and CDR2 as YDSYNSKV. The CDR3 has 16 amino acids. J was trimmed by 6 bases and V by 0 bases; bases with no gene match: 14. The CDR3 reads CATWDGPPPRSYKKLF. CDR3 bases: TGTGCCACCTGGGACGGGCCACCCCCACGATCTTATAAGAAACTCTTT.

The chain carries TRGV9 and TRGJP. TCRdb gives no J gene; it was assigned here by matching the DNA to germline. Germline values: CDR1 GITISATS, CDR2 ISYDGTV (reference sequence). After removal of 4 bases from V and 6 bases from J, the junction contained 6 bases not matched to a gene. This CDR3 has 16 residues. In nucleotides, the CDR3 is TGTGCCTTGTGGGATCTTAGAGAGTTGGGCAAAAAAATCAAGGTATTT. Translated: CALWDLRELGKKIKVF.

Judged by abundance, this clone is large (0.1 to 1%). The V gene is TRGV9, the J gene TRGJP. Per germline, CDR1 GITISATS and CDR2 ISYDGTV (reference sequence). The CDR3 totals 14 residues. Unmatched junction bases numbered 0, after V lost 4 bases and J lost 6 bases. Written as DNA, the CDR3 is TGTGCCTTGTGGGAAGAGTTGGGCAAAAAAATCAAGGTATTT. This encodes CALWEELGKKIKVF.

The DNA for the CDR3 is TGTGCCACCTGGGACGGGCCGTTTAGGAGTAGTGATTGGATCAAGACGTTT. The encoded protein is CATWDGPFRSSDWIKTF. The chain couples TRGV2 to TRGJP2. TCRdb records no J gene; here it was assigned by comparing the DNA to germline. Germline lookup yields CDR1 EGSNGY and CDR2 YDSYNSKV. This CDR3 comprises 17 residues. After removal of 0 bases from V and 2 bases from J, the junction contained 9 bases not matched to a gene.

This clone was seen a handful of times. This chain links TRGV4 with TRGJ1 or TRGJ2. TCRdb carries no J gene annotation; the J gene was assigned here by matching the DNA with germline. This CDR3 is built from 15 residues. J lost 4 bases, V lost 4 bases, and 13 bases had no gene match. The germline CDR1 and CDR2 sequences are EGSTGY and YDSYTSSV. The CDR3 DNA reads TGTGCCACCTGGGACCCGCCGCGTGCGTATTATAAGAAACTCTTT. It encodes CATWDPPRAYYKKLF.

Worth noting for this clone: One base away lies a much larger clone, so this may be a sequencing read error. Here the V gene is TRGV9, but the J gene went uncalled. CDR1 and CDR2 (germline): GITISATS, ISYDGTV (reference sequence). The CDR3 is 15 amino acids. CDR3 nucleotide sequence: TGTGCCTTGTGGGAGGTGTTAAATTATAATTATAAGAAACTATTT. Encoded protein: CALWEVLNYNYKKLF.

The rearrangement links TRGV9 to TRGJP. Because TCRdb records no J gene, it was assigned here through a match of the DNA to germline. Germline CDR1 is GITISATS and CDR2 is ISYDGTV (reference sequence). The trim removed 0 bases at V and 7 bases at J, leaving 6 bases unmatched. This CDR3 contains 17 residues. The CDR3 nucleotides are TGTGCCTTGTGGGAGGTGGTAAGGGAGTTGGGCAAAAAAATCAAGGTATTT. This gives the protein CALWEVVRELGKKIKVF.

There are a few counts of this clone. The DNA is left out, because the CDR3 cannot be placed on it with certainty; the CDR3 is given as TCRdb lists it. The V gene call reads TRGV2; no J gene was called. CDR1 and CDR2 from the germline V gene are EGSNGY and YDSYNSKV. The CDR3 comprises 29 residues, both ends counted. The CDR3 here is CATTPGIRNSLAVEQHLLSQVSIGRIQHF.

Remarks on this clone: This could be a read error, since a much larger clone is one nucleotide away. The J gene was recorded as TRGJ1 or TRGJ2; no V gene was called. The CDR3 totals 13 residues. The CDR3 DNA reads as TGTGCCTTGTGGGAGGGAGGAGCATATAAGAACCTCTTT. It specifies CALWEGGAYKNLF.

The chain employs TRGV9 and TRGJP. No J gene is reported in TCRdb; it was inferred here by comparing the DNA with germline. V was pared by 4 bases and J by 4 bases, with 4 bases of the junction left unmatched. The CDR3 is made up of 16 amino acids. CDR1 GITISATS and CDR2 ISYDGTV come from the germline V gene (reference sequence). CDR3 in amino acids: CALWDAQELGKKIKVF. CDR3 bases: TGTGCCTTGTGGGACGCACAAGAGTTGGGCAAAAAAATCAAGGTATTT.

Concerning this clone: A much larger clone is a single base away; this may be a read error. The CDR3 coding sequence is TGTGCCACCTGGGAGACTTCTTATCATAAGAAACTCTTT. Amino acids: CATWETSYHKKLF. The chain carries TRGV3 and TRGJ1 or TRGJ2. The J gene is absent in TCRdb and was assigned here via DNA matching to germline. The length of the CDR3 is 13 residues. Germline CDR1 is VTNTFY and CDR2 is YDVSTARD (reference sequence).

This chain links TRGV4 with TRGJ1 or TRGJ2. The J gene, not given by TCRdb, was assigned here from a germline match of the nucleotide sequence. This CDR3 is 11 amino acids long. The trim removed 5 bases at V and 5 bases at J, leaving 3 bases unmatched. Germline V gene data show CDR1 as EGSTGY and CDR2 as YDSYTSSV. This CDR3 is CATWGNYKKLF. The CDR3 region has the DNA TGTGCCACCTGGGGAAATTATAAGAAACTCTTT.

The chain carries TRGV9 and TRGJP. The J gene, not given by TCRdb, was assigned here from a germline match of the nucleotide sequence. Germline V lookup: CDR1 GITISATS, CDR2 ISYDGTV (reference sequence). The CDR3 runs to 16 residues. The trim removed 2 bases at V and 7 bases at J, leaving 5 bases unmatched. For the CDR3, the DNA is TGTGCCTTGTGGGAGGCCCTTGAGTTGGGCAAAAAAATCAAGGTATTT. Protein sequence: CALWEALELGKKIKVF.

This chain connects TRGV4 to TRGJ1 or TRGJ2. Germline matching of the DNA provided the J gene here, since TCRdb leaves it blank. The germline CDR1 and CDR2 sequences are EGSTGY and YDSYTSSV. V gave up 5 bases and J gave up 12 bases; unmatched junction bases: 4. The CDR3 length is 9 residues. The CDR3 here is CATWALKLF. In DNA form, the CDR3 reads TGTGCCACCTGGGCCCTGAAACTCTTT.

Although no V gene was called, TRGJ1 or TRGJ2 is the J gene. CDR3 length: 12 amino acids. DNA of the CDR3: TGTGCCACCTGGGACGCGTATTATCAGCAACTCTTT. Residues: CATWDAYYQQLF.

To note about this clone: A much larger clonotype is one base distant, so this may be a read error. The J gene is TRGJ1 or TRGJ2, the V gene TRGV9. The germline V gene has CDR1 GITISATS and CDR2 ISYDGTV (reference sequence). The CDR3 extends over 15 amino acids. With V trimmed by 4 bases and J by 5 bases, 14 bases remained unmatched. DNA for the CDR3: TGTGCCTTGTGGGATGTGTTAAATTATAATTATAAGAAACTCTTT. It is translated as CALWDVLNYNYKKLF.

This clone showed up just once. The junction differs from germline at one of its ends, possibly a read error. This sequence joins TRGV9 and TRGJ1 or TRGJ2. TCRdb gives no J gene; it was assigned here by matching the DNA to germline. This CDR3 comprises 11 residues. Germline assignment: CDR1 GITISATS and CDR2 ISYDGTV (reference sequence). DNA of the CDR3: TGTGCCTGGTGGGAGGAATATAAGAAACTCTTT. Amino acids: CAWWEEYKKLF.

This clone has just one count. This rearrangement joins TRGV5P to TRGJ1 or TRGJ2. TCRdb is silent on the J gene; assignment here came from matching the DNA to germline. TRGV5P is reported as a pseudogene. There are 13 residues in the CDR3. The CDR3 region is CATWGIPYYKKLF. As DNA, the CDR3 is TGTGCCACCTGGGGTATCCCCTATTATAAGAAACTCTTT.

With respect to this clone: Given a much more abundant clone one base away, this may be a read error. The rearrangement joins TRGV9 to TRGJP1. TCRdb carries no J gene annotation; the J gene was assigned here by matching the DNA with germline. Trimming at V came to 9 bases and at J to 7 bases, leaving 5 bases not matched to a gene. The CDR3 sequence is 11 residues long. CDR1 is GITISATS and CDR2 is ISYDGTV in the germline V gene (reference sequence). CDR3 DNA sequence: TGTGCCTTGGGTTATGGTTGGTTCAAGATATTT. The encoded protein is CALGYGWFKIF.

This clone has only one observation. A clone one base away is much larger, so this may be a read error. The chain employs TRGV9 and TRGJ1 or TRGJ2. The J gene is absent in TCRdb and was assigned here via DNA matching to germline. This CDR3 has 13 amino acids. Germline V gene lookup returns CDR1 GITISATS and CDR2 ISYDGTV (reference sequence). This CDR3 reads CALWEPYYHKKLF. The CDR3 DNA reads TGTGCCTTGTGGGAGCCCTATTATCATAAGAAACTCTTT.

This clone was detected only a few times. The chain couples TRGV9 to TRGJP. No J segment appears in TCRdb, so it was assigned here by matching the sequence to germline. Per the germline V gene, CDR1 is GITISATS and CDR2 is ISYDGTV (reference sequence). The CDR3 length is 14 residues. V gave up 4 bases and J gave up 9 bases; unmatched junction bases: 3. The CDR3 region is CALWEGLGKKIKVF. CDR3 in DNA: TGTGCCTTGTGGGAAGGGTTGGGCAAAAAAATCAAGGTATTT.

No V gene call was produced; the J gene was TRGJ1 or TRGJ2. CDR3 length equals 15 residues. The chain's CDR3 is CALWEVPSDGYKKLF. CDR3 DNA: TGTGCTTTGTGGGAGGTCCCGTCGGATGGGTATAAGAAACTCTTT.

The chain links TRGV9 to TRGJ1 or TRGJ2. TCRdb records no J gene; here it was assigned by comparing the DNA to germline. J lost 5 bases, V lost 0 bases, and 10 bases had no gene match. CDR1 is GITISATS, CDR2 ISYDGTV, per germline (reference sequence). This CDR3 is 15 amino acids long. CDR3 region: CALWEVGKYNYKKLF. The CDR3 DNA sequence: TGTGCCTTGTGGGAGGTGGGAAAGTATAATTATAAGAAACTCTTT.